A selection of T cell receptor beta chains follows, all from one sample in a study of memory CD4+ T cells and cytomegalovirus serostatus. Libraries were prepared by immunoSEQ multiplex PCR; TCRdb keeps only in-frame clonotypes and omits some of them. Of some 65,000 clones listed, around 81% are singletons. Sample: memory CD4+ T cells from blood. All receptors derive from an adult in good health and CMV-seronegative. Some clones in this sample may be carry-over from other donors' samples. Each CDR3 is given with its conserved first and last residue. A D gene is named only where the DNA matches it firmly. Only part of the rows carry a size: once, few, many, or a class if the clone is expanded.

D gene	clone size	V gene	J gene	CDR3 protein	CDR3 DNA
TRBD1	-	TRBV30	TRBJ2-3	CAWSRDRGGNTQYF	TGTGCCTGGAGCCGGGACAGAGGTGGAAATACGCAGTATTTT
TRBD1	-	TRBV18	TRBJ2-5	CASSPGQGYQETQYF	TGTGCCAGCTCGCCGGGACAGGGGTACCAAGAGACCCAGTACTTC
-	-	TRBV11-2	TRBJ2-1	CASSLFRGGAEQFF	TGTGCCAGCAGCTTATTCAGGGGCGGTGCTGAGCAGTTCTTC
TRBD1	-	TRBV5-1	TRBJ1-2	CASSLMARGTGRSYGYTF	TGCGCCAGCAGCTTGATGGCCCGCGGGACAGGGCGTTCCTATGGCTACACCTTC
-	-	TRBV5-1	TRBJ2-5	CASSRLGGPDSETQYF	TGCGCCAGCAGCCGTTTGGGGGGGCCGGATTCGGAGACCCAGTACTTC
-	-	TRBV6-1	TRBJ1-5	CASSGRGSQPQHF	TGTGCCAGCAGCGGCAGGGGCAGTCAGCCCCAGCATTTT
TRBD1	-	TRBV2	TRBJ1-2	CASIQDREVYGYTF	TGTGCCAGCATCCAGGACAGGGAGGTCTATGGCTACACCTTC
-	medium-sized	TRBV2	TRBJ1-5	CASAGGADNQPQHF	TGTGCCAGCGCGGGGGGCGCGGACAATCAGCCCCAGCATTTT
-	once	TRBV30	TRBJ1-4	CAWSVSRVRTNEKLFF	TGTGCCTGGAGTGTTTCCAGGGTACGCACTAATGAAAAACTGTTTTTT
TRBD1	-	TRBV19	TRBJ2-7	CASSIAGQGSYEQYF	TGTGCCAGTAGTATAGCGGGACAGGGTTCCTACGAGCAGTACTTC
-	-	TRBV6-6	TRBJ2-7	CASSPGSSYEQYF	TGTGCCAGCAGTCCCGGGAGCTCCTACGAGCAGTACTTC
-	-	TRBV25-1	TRBJ1-5	CASSDGTSQESQHF	TGTGCCAGCAGTGATGGGACTTCCCAAGAGTCCCAGCATTTT
TRBD2	-	TRBV4-1	TRBJ2-1	CASSQARLAATSNEQFF	TGCGCCAGCAGCCAAGCTAGACTAGCTGCAACCTCTAATGAGCAGTTCTTC
-	-	TRBV10-3	TRBJ2-1	CAISESGAAADEQFF	TGTGCCATCAGTGAGTCCGGTGCGGCTGCGGATGAGCAGTTCTTC
-	-	TRBV7-2	TRBJ1-5	CASSPAQGNQPQHF	TGTGCCAGCAGCCCCGCGCAGGGCAATCAGCCCCAGCATTTT
-	-	TRBV6-1	TRBJ1-1	CASSASSQGNEAFF	TGTGCCAGCAGTGCCTCTTCACAGGGAAATGAAGCTTTCTTT
-	-	TRBV2	TRBJ1-3	CASSDTPGSGNTIYF	TGTGCCAGCAGTGATACTCCCGGCTCTGGAAACACCATATATTTT
-	-	TRBV4-2	TRBJ2-3	CASSQDLIGSDTQYF	TGTGCCAGCAGCCAAGATCTGATAGGGTCAGATACGCAGTATTTT
TRBD2	-	TRBV7-2	TRBJ2-5	CASSLIAGGVQETQYF	TGTGCCAGCAGCTTGATAGCGGGGGGCGTACAAGAGACCCAGTACTTC